This T cell receptor (beta chain) stems from a study of shared clonotypes between healthy human individuals. Overall study context: For every donor, three CD4 naive, three CD4 memory, two CD8 naive and one CD8 memory plates were used.

CDR1 and CDR2 from the germline V gene are SEHNR and FQNEAQ (reference sequence). This CDR3 comprises 12 residues. Trimming removed 10 bases at V and 9 bases at J, with 17 bases between. Execution of the assay was at deep level. The assay was immunoSEQ multiplex PCR, and TCRdb's table has in-frame clones only and misses some. Among about a million clones listed, 60% to 80% were seen once. The study, taken as a whole, reports: Larger estimated richness was generally seen in naive subsets than in memory subsets. Across a handful of donors, naive CD4 shared around 5.4%, naive CD8 around 3.8%, memory CD4 about 2.4%, memory CD8 around 0.36%.

About this clone itself: No antigen is known for it.

The sample consisted of memory CD4+ T cells sorted from blood. Subset specified: CD45RA-negative fraction. V usage is TRBV7-9 and J usage is TRBJ2-3; a weak D match, TRBD2 (6 bases). This receptor was obtained from a man between 18 and 35 years old in good health. CDR3 region: CATSPAGSTQYF. The CDR3 DNA reads TGTGCCACCTCGCCCGCGGGAAGCACGCAGTATTTT.